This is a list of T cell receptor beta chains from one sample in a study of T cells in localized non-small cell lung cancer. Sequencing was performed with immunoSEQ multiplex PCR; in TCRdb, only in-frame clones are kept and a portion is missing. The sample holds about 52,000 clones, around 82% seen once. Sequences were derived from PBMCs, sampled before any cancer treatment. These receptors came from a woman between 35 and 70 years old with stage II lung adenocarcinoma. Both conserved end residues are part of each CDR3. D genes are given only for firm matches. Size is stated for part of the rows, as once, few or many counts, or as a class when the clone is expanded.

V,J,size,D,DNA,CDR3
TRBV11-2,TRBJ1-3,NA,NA,TGTGCCAGCAGCTTAATGATCTCTGGAAACACCATATATTTT,CASSLMISGNTIYF
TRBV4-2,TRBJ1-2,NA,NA,TGTGCCAGCGGGGACTATGGCTACACCTTC,CASGDYGYTF
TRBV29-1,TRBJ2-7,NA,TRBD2,TGCAGCGTTCGGGGGGGGCCCGGGACACAATCCGCCTACGAGCAGTACTTC,CSVRGGPGTQSAYEQYF
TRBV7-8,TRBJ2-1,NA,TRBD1,TGTGCCAGCAGCACGGACAGGGGTGGCAATGAGCAGTTCTTC,CASSTDRGGNEQFF
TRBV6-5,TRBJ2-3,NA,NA,TGTGCCAGCTCCACTCAGGGCACAGATACGCAGTATTTT,CASSTQGTDTQYF
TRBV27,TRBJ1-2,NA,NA,TGTGCCAGCAGTTTCGAGGGCGGCTATGGCTACACCTTC,CASSFEGGYGYTF
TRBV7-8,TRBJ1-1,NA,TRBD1,TGTGCCAGCAGCGCAGGACAGGGGAGGTTTGAAGCTTTCTTT,CASSAGQGRFEAFF
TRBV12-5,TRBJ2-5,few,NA,TGTGCTAGTGGTTTGGTCCGGACAACGCAAGAGACCCAGTACTTC,CASGLVRTTQETQYF
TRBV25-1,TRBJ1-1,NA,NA,TGTGCCAGCAGCCGGCTGAACACTGAAGCTTTCTTT,CASSRLNTEAFF
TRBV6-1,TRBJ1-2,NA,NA,TGTGCCAGCAGTGAAAACAGGAGGGACTATGGCTACACCTTC,CASSENRRDYGYTF
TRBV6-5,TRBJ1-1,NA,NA,TGTGCCACCCGGGGAGGGGTAGGCACTGAAGCTTTCTTT,CATRGGVGTEAFF
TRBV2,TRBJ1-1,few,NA,TGTGCCAGCGGAAGTCACGAAGCTTTCTTT,CASGSHEAFF
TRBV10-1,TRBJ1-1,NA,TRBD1,TGCGCCAGCAGTGCAGAACAGGGGAGGACCGAAGCTTTCTTT,CASSAEQGRTEAFF
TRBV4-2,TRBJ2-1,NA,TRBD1,TGTGCCAGCAGCCAAGATTTGGACAGGCTCAATGAGCAGTTCTTC,CASSQDLDRLNEQFF
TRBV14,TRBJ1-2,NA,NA,TGTGCCAGCTCGAAAGACAGCACCTCTAACTATGGCTACACCTTC,CASSKDSTSNYGYTF
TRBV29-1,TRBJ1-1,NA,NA,TGCAGCGTTGTGAGAGAGGTTGACACTGAAGCTTTCTTT,CSVVREVDTEAFF
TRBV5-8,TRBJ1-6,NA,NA,TGTGCCAGCACCGGGACCTGGAGGGCCTATAATTCACCCCTCCACTTT,CASTGTWRAYNSPLHF
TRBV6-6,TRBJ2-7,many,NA,TGTGCCAGCAGTTACGTTAAGGACGAGCAGTACTTC,CASSYVKDEQYF
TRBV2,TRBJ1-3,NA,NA,TGTGCCAGCAGTGCGGTAAGCGGTCGGTCTGGAAACACCATATATTTT,CASSAVSGRSGNTIYF
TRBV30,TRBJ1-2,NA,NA,TGTGCCTGGAGTGCCATTGGCCAGAGCCCCCCCTATGGCTACACCTTC,CAWSAIGQSPPYGYTF
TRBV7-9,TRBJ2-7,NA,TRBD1,TGTGCCAGCAGCCGTCTAGGACAGGACTACGAGCAGTACTTC,CASSRLGQDYEQYF
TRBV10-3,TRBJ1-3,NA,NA,TGTGCCATCAGTGATGCGGGGAACTCTGGAAACACCATATATTTT,CAISDAGNSGNTIYF
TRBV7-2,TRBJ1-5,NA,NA,TGTGCCAGCAGCTTAGGCAGGGACCAGCCCCAGCATTTT,CASSLGRDQPQHF
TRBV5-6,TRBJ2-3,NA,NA,TGTGCCAGCAGCTTGACTACTAGTTTAAGCATCACAGATACGCAGTATTTT,CASSLTTSLSITDTQYF
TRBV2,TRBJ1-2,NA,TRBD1,TGTGCCAGCAGGCAAGGACAGGCTACATATGGCTACACCTTC,CASRQGQATYGYTF